A single sample gave rise to the 25 T cell receptor beta chains below, sequenced in a study of Ad26.COV2.S vaccination and SARS-CoV-2 variants (TCRdb year 2021). Per the publication, the treatment or condition label means: 15 to 20 received Ad26.COV2.S at low or high dose, single or two shots; 5 received placebo; per-sample allocation not given. Repertoires of vaccine and placebo recipients were sequenced from samples taken on day 63 after the first injection. The library was prepared using the immunoSEQ multiplex PCR assay. TCRdb mirrors the immuneACCESS table, restricted to in-frame sequences. Some clones are absent from its copies; in checked studies, under half trace to an unresolved V gene, and the reason for the others is unknown. The sample table lists roughly 300,000 clones, 65% to 90% of them with a count of one. The ten biggest clones cover about 10% of the sample. This specimen was peripheral blood, taken in a trial of Ad26.COV2.S vaccine versus placebo. These receptors all come from a person aged 18-60 years who received the Ad26.COV2.S COVID-19 vaccine or a placebo.

This clone appeared a few times. The chain is built from TRBV6-6 and TRBJ1-4; maybe TRBD1 (6 bases). CDR3 length: 13 residues. V lost 7 bases and J lost 8, with 14 bases in between. The germline V gene has CDR1 MNHNY and CDR2 SVGAGI (reference sequence). The CDR3 region has the DNA TGTGCCAGCATGGTAGCAGGGGAGGAAAAACTGTTTTTT. This encodes CASMVAGEEKLFF.

This clone was detected a few times. V usage is TRBV7-2 and J usage is TRBJ1-6, with 9 bases aligning to TRBD1. The CDR3 spans 17 residues. Germline CDR1 reads SGHTA; CDR2 reads FQGNSA. With 4 bases clipped from V and 9 bases from J, the junction kept 13 bases outside the gene matches. Written as DNA, the CDR3 is TGTGCCAGCAGCTCAACAGGGACAGGGAGCTGGGGTTCACCCCTCCACTTT. It encodes CASSSTGTGSWGSPLHF.

The chain employs TRBV6-2 or TRBV6-3 and TRBJ2-1; possible D gene TRBD2, 5 bases. Germline CDR1 and CDR2: MNHEY and SVGEGT. Trimming removed 6 bases at V and 2 bases at J, with 14 bases between. The CDR3 has 15 amino acids. The chain's CDR3 is CASSLAGVPYNEQFF. The CDR3 coding sequence is TGTGCCAGCAGCCTTGCCGGGGTTCCCTACAATGAGCAGTTCTTC.

The chain carries TRBV4-3 and TRBJ1-2, with D unresolved. This CDR3 has 14 residues. From germline, CDR1 is LGHNA and CDR2 YSLEER. V was shortened by 4 bases and J by 5 bases, with 14 bases between the two germline ends. CDR3 sequence: CASSPTWGRYGYTF. The CDR3 region has the DNA TGCGCCAGCAGCCCCACTTGGGGTAGATATGGCTACACCTTC.

V is TRBV28 and J is TRBJ2-1; maybe TRBD2 (7 bases). The CDR3 runs 15 residues. Per the germline V gene, CDR1 is MDHEN and CDR2 is SYDVKM. Trimming removed 7 bases from V and 1 base from J, with 14 bases in between. The DNA of the CDR3 is TGTGCCAGCACCCCGGGGGGCCCGTCCTACAATGAGCAGTTCTTC. Translating it yields CASTPGGPSYNEQFF.

CDR3 amino acids: CASRGTRAWGLYNEQFF. CDR3 nucleotides: TGTGCCAGCAGGGGAACACGGGCATGGGGGTTATACAATGAGCAGTTCTTC. The chain couples TRBV27 to TRBJ2-1; D may match TRBD1 or TRBD2 (5 bases each). The V end was cut by 6 bases, the J end by 4 bases, with 22 bases between. CDR1 and CDR2 from the germline V gene are MNHEY and SMNVEV (reference sequence). CDR3 length equals 17 residues.

The genes are TRBV11-2 and TRBJ1-2, with D uncertain. Germline CDR1 reads SGHAT; CDR2 reads FQNNGV. The V and J ends lost 5 bases and 2 bases respectively, with 18 bases between them. The CDR3 runs 16 residues. For the CDR3, the DNA is TGTGCCAGCAGCCTCCGTGGGGTTCCCATCAACTATGGCTACACCTTC. This gives the protein CASSLRGVPINYGYTF. The whole variable domain, remainder taken from reference TRBV11-2 and TRBJ1-2, is EAGVAQSPRYKIIEKRQSVAFWCNPISGHATLYWYQQILGQGPKLLIQFQNNGVVDDSQLPKDRFSAERLKGVDSTLKIQPAKLEDSAVYLCASSLRGVPINYGYTFGSGTRLTVV.

The chain has TRBV28 and TRBJ2-2; 7 bases line up with TRBD2. Germline loops: CDR1 MDHEN, CDR2 SYDVKM. The junction had 10 bases not matched to a gene; V was cut back by 6 bases and J by 3 bases. This CDR3 is built from 16 residues. DNA for the CDR3: TGTGCCAGCAGCTTGAGCAGCGGGGCATACACCGGGGAGCTGTTTTTT. This codes for CASSLSSGAYTGELFF. The complete variable domain, with remaining parts taken from reference TRBV28 and TRBJ2-2, reads DVKVTQSSRYLVKRTGEKVFLECVQDMDHENMFWYRQDPGLGLRLIYFSYDVKMKEKGDIPEGYSVSREKKERFSLILESASTNQTSMYLCASSLSSGAYTGELFFGEGSRLTVL.

This chain's CDR3 is CASSQERLAGGFSYEQYF. Written as DNA, the CDR3 is TGTGCCAGCAGCCAAGAAAGGCTAGCGGGGGGGTTCTCCTACGAGCAGTACTTC. The chain uses TRBV4-2 and TRBJ2-7, with 12 bases fitting TRBD2. Germline V gene data show CDR1 as LGHNA and CDR2 as YNFKEQ. The CDR3 runs to 18 residues. The junction had 6 bases not matched to a gene; V was cut back by 0 bases and J by 0 bases.

The gene calls are TRBV11-1 and TRBJ1-2; D is ambiguous. Looked up from germline, CDR1 is SGHAT and CDR2 is FQDESV (reference sequence). The CDR3 sequence is 14 residues long. V was clipped by 5 bases and J by 8 bases, with 18 bases between them. The CDR3 DNA sequence: TGTGCCAGCAGCCCTTCCCTAGCTCGAAGGGGCTACACCTTC. Residues: CASSPSLARRGYTF.

The J gene is TRBJ2-7, the V gene TRBV6-2 or TRBV6-3; D gene ambiguous. CDR3 length equals 15 residues. The germline gives CDR1 MNHEY, CDR2 SVGEGT. V lost 5 bases and J lost 7, with 21 bases in between. CDR3 nucleotides: TGTGCCAGCAGTCTCCCAATGGCCGCCCTTGGGGAGCAGTACTTC. This translates into CASSLPMAALGEQYF.

This clone occurred a few times. CDR3 DNA: TGTGCCATCAGTGAGAACAGGGATCAGCCCCAGCATTTT. Its protein product is CAISENRDQPQHF. This chain joins TRBV10-3 and TRBJ1-5; D is possibly TRBD1 (6 bases). The V gene lost 2 bases and the J gene lost 5 bases, with 7 bases spanning the gap. The length of the CDR3 is 13 residues. The germline V gene encodes CDR1 ENHRY and CDR2 SYGVKD.

This clone has a handful of counts. The chain couples TRBV12-3 or TRBV12-4 to TRBJ2-7; tentatively, D is TRBD2 (5 bases). V lost 5 bases, J lost 0 bases, and 5 bases lay in between. This CDR3 contains 12 residues. Here the CDR3 reads CASSSGSYEQYF. The CDR3 DNA follows: TGTGCCAGCAGTAGCGGCTCCTACGAGCAGTACTTC.

V and J are TRBV28 and TRBJ1-1; D unresolved. The V end was cut by 3 bases, the J end by 2 bases, with 4 bases between. The CDR3 length is 12 residues. Germline V gene data show CDR1 as MDHEN and CDR2 as SYDVKM. The CDR3 DNA reads as TGTGCCAGCAGTTTGGGCAACACTGAAGCTTTCTTT. This codes for CASSLGNTEAFF.

This clone was detected once. J is TRBJ1-2 and V is TRBV28, with 7 bases fitting TRBD1. This CDR3 is built from 14 residues. Germline loops: CDR1 MDHEN, CDR2 SYDVKM. The V segment lost 3 bases and the J segment 3 bases; nucleotides outside the gene matches: 4. The CDR3 here is CASSLGQPYYGYTF. The CDR3 nucleotides read TGTGCCAGCAGTTTGGGACAGCCCTACTATGGCTACACCTTC.

V and J are TRBV7-8 and TRBJ2-1, with D tentatively TRBD2 (5 bases). The germline V gene has CDR1 SGHVS and CDR2 FQNEAQ. The CDR3 has 14 amino acids. Deletions cut 5 bases from V and 7 bases from J, with 15 bases between. The CDR3 region is CASSRTPHMNEQFF. The CDR3 bases are TGTGCCAGCAGCAGGACTCCCCACATGAATGAGCAGTTCTTC.

This clone was found once. The V gene is TRBV28, the J gene TRBJ2-1; tentatively, D is TRBD1 or TRBD2 (5 bases each). Germline V gives CDR1 MDHEN, CDR2 SYDVKM. This CDR3 has 16 residues. V lost 8 bases, J lost 0 bases, and 17 bases lay in between. This chain's CDR3 is CASSTGRTSSYNEQFF. The CDR3 DNA reads as TGTGCCAGCTCAACGGGGCGGACGAGCTCCTACAATGAGCAGTTCTTC.

This clone was counted a single time. The chain has TRBV19 and TRBJ2-7; no clear D. With 1 base removed from V and 6 bases from J, the gap between germline ends came to 7 bases. Germline CDR1 LNHDA, CDR2 SQIVND (reference sequence). CDR3 length equals 12 residues. The CDR3 loop is CASSIGGGEQYF. CDR3 bases: TGTGCCAGTAGTATAGGTGGTGGCGAGCAGTACTTC.

This sequence joins TRBV3-1 (or the pseudogene TRBV3-2) and TRBJ2-7; maybe TRBD2 (5 bases). The CDR3 runs to 13 residues. Germline CDR1 reads LGHDT; CDR2 reads YNNKEL (reference sequence). V dropped 4 bases and J dropped 1 base, with 8 bases sitting between them. The CDR3: CASSLRGSYEQYF. The CDR3 nucleotides read TGTGCCAGCAGCCTTCGGGGATCCTACGAGCAGTACTTC.

CDR3 sequence reads: CASSSQGAYGYTF. Here the CDR3 DNA reads TGTGCCAGCAGTAGCCAGGGGGCTTATGGCTACACCTTC. V and J are TRBV6-5 and TRBJ1-2; the match to TRBD1 covers 8 bases. The germline V gene encodes CDR1 MNHEY and CDR2 SVGAGI. The CDR3 is 13 residues long. The V gene end was trimmed by 5 bases and the J gene end by 5 bases; junction bases not matched to a gene: 4.

The J gene is TRBJ1-2, the V gene TRBV5-1; D perhaps matches TRBD1 (6 bases). CDR1 and CDR2 (germline): SGHRS, YFSETQ. This CDR3 comprises 15 residues. The ends were cut back, 4 bases at V and 4 bases at J, with 17 bases in the middle. CDR3 in DNA: TGCGCCAGCAGCAGCAACAGGGCCCTTGGCTATGGCTACACCTTC. It translates to CASSSNRALGYGYTF.

The V call is TRBV7-9, the J call TRBJ2-1; D uncertain. The CDR3 extends over 13 amino acids. Looked up from germline, CDR1 is SEHNR and CDR2 is FQNEAQ (reference sequence). Trimming pared 1 base from V and 10 bases from J, leaving 11 bases between. CDR3 bases: TGTGCCAGCAGCTTAGGAGAGCAGACGGAGCAGTTCTTC. Protein: CASSLGEQTEQFF.

Concerning this clone: This CDR3 is also generated by other DNA sequences in the sample. J is TRBJ2-5 and V is TRBV5-1, with TRBD1 identical over 7 bases. CDR1 is SGHRS and CDR2 is YFSETQ in the germline V gene. Unmatched junction bases numbered 4, after V lost 3 bases and J lost 2 bases. The CDR3 is made up of 14 amino acids. CDR3 residues: CASSSGQTQETQYF. In DNA form, the CDR3 reads TGCGCCAGCAGCTCGGGACAGACTCAAGAGACCCAGTACTTC.

The rearrangement uses TRBV5-4 and TRBJ2-3, with D perhaps matching TRBD2 (5 bases). The CDR3 contains 16 residues. Trimming took off 1 base at V and 2 bases at J, with 14 bases between the two ends. Germline CDR1 reads SGHNT; CDR2 reads YYREEE (reference sequence). CDR3 sequence: CASSLPGTSYTDTQYF. The CDR3 bases are TGTGCCAGCAGCTTGCCGGGAACATCGTACACAGATACGCAGTATTTT. The whole variable domain, remainder taken from reference TRBV5-4 and TRBJ2-3, is ETGVTQSPTHLIKTRGQQVTLRCSSQSGHNTVSWYQQALGQGPQFIFQYYREEENGRGNFPPRFSGLQFPNYSSELNVNALELDDSALYLCASSLPGTSYTDTQYFGPGTRLTVL.

This chain uses TRBV9 with TRBJ1-2, with 7 bases that match TRBD1. J was trimmed by 6 bases and V by 0 bases; bases with no gene match: 8. The germline gives CDR1 SGDLS, CDR2 YYNGEE. This CDR3 contains 15 residues. CDR3 nucleotides: TGTGCCAGCAGCGTAGATCCGACAGGGAGAAATGGCTACACCTTC. Translated, it gives CASSVDPTGRNGYTF.